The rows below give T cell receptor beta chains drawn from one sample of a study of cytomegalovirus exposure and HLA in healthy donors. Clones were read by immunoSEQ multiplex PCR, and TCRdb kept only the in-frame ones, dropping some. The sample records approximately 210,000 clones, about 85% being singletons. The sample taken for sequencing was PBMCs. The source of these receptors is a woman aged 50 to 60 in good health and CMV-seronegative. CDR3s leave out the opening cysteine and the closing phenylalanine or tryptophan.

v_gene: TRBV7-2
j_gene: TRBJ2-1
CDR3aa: ASSLGGAGGYNEQF

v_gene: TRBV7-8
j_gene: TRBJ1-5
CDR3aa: ASSPIGTGDQPQH

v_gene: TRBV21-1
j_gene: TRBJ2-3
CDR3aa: ASSSRDTHLSTDTQY

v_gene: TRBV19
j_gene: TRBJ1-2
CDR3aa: ASGDRVEGST

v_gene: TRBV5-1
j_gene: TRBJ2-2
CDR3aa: ASSFWAGNTGELF

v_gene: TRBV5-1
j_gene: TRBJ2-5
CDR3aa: ASSFKYTPTSGDETQY

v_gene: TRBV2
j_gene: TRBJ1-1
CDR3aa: ASREDRGRTEAF

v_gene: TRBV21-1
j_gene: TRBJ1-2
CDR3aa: ASSIGTGGLSYGYT

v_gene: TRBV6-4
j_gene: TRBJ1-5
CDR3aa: ASSERAGGQPQH

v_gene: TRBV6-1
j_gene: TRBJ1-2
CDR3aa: ASSDSRNPPSYYGYT

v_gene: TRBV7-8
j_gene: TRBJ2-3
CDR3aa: ASSSDRAIGSDTQY

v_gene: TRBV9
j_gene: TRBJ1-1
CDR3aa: ASSGLARGLGEAF

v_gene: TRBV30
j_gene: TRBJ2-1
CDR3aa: AWSSGTRGSEQF

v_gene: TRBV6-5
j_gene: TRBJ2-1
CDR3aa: ARGLADNEQF

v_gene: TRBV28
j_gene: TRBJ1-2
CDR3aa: ASSLSGVHYGYT

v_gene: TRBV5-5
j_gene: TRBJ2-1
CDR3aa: ASGTGGYYNEQF

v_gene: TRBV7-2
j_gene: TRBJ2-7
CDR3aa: ASSPSGYGYEQY

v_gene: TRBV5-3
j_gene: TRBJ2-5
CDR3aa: ARSEPVRGSETQY

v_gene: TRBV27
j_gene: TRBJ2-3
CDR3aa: ASSLGGTSTDTQY

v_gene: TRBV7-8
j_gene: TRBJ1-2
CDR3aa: ASSFSGGGGYT

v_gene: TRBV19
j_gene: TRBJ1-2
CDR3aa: ASSMEDRKPFYGYT

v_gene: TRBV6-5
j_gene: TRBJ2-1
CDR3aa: ASRGTVSNEQF

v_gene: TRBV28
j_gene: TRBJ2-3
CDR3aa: ASSRGSDTQY

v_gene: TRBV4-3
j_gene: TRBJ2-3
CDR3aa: ASSQEWEGLTDTQY

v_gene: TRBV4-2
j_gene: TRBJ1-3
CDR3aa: ASSQLPGTGTGNTIY

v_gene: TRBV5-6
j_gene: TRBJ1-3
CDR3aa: ASSWAGTSSGNTIY

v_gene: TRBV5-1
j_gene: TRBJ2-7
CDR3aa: ASSLGTGGGYEQY

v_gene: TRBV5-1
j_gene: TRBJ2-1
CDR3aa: ASSAGTSGSGPLGEQF

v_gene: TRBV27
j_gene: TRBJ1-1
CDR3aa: ASSPRGFTEAF

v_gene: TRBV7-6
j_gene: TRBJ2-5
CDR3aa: ASSLTGSETQY

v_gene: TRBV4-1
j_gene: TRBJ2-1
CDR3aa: ASSQLNRVYNEQF

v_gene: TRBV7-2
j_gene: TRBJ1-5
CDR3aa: ASRDSANQPQH

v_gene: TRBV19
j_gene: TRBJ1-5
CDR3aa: ASSTTHSNQPQH

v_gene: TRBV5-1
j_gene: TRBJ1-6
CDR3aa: ASSLGQHNSPLH

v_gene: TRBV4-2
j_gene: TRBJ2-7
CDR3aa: ASSQATGVSYEQY

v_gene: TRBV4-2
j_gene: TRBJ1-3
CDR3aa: ASSQEGGNTIY

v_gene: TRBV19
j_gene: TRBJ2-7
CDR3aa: ASTTAGPPGEQY

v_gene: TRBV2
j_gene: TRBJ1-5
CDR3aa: ASTTRTGGNQPQH

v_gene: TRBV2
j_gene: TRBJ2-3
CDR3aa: ASSNPGDSDTQY

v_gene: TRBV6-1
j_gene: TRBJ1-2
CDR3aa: ASSGTGASYGYT

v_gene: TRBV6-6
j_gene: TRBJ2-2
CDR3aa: ATSPTNTGELF

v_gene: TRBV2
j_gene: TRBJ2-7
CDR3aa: ASSEPFSVEQY

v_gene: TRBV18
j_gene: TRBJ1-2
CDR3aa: ASSPRAGAENYGYT

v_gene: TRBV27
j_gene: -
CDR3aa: ASSLRRDRPTYEQY

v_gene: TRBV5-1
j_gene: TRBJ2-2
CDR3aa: ASSLAGQNTGELF

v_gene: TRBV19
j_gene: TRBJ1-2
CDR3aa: ASSIRVNNYGYT

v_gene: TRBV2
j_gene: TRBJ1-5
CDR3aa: ASSGEAGNSQPQH

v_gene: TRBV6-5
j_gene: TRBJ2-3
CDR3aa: ASSFRDRGTDTQY

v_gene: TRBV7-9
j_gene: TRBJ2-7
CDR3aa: ASSLSEQGSNEQY